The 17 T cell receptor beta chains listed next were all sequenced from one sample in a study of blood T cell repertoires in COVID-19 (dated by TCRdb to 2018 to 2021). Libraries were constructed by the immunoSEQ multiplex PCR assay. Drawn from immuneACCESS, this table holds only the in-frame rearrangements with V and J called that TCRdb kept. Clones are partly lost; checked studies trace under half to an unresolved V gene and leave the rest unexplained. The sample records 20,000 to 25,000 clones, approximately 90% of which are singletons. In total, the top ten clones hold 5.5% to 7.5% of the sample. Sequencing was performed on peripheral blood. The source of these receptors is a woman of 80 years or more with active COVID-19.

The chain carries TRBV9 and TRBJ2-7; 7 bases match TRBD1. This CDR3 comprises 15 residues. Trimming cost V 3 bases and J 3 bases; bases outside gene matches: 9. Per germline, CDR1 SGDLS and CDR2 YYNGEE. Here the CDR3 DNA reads TGTGCCAGCAGCGCCAGGGACAGCGCGATCTACGAGCAGTACTTC. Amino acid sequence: CASSARDSAIYEQYF.

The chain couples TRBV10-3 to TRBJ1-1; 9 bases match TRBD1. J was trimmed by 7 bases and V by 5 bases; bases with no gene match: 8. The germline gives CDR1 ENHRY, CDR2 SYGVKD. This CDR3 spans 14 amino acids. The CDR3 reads CAISKDRGRDEAFF. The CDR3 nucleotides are TGTGCCATCAGTAAGGACAGGGGTAGGGATGAAGCTTTCTTT.

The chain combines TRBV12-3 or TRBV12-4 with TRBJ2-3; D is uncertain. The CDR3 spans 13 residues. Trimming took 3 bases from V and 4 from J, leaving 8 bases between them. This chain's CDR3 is CASSLIGPDTQYF. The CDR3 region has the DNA TGTGCCAGCAGTTTGATTGGGCCAGATACGCAGTATTTT.

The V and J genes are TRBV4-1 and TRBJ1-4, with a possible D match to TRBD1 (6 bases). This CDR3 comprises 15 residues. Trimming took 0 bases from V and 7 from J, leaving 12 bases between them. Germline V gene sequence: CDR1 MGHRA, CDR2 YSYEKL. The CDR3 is CASSQEAGALEKLFF. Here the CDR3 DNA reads TGCGCCAGCAGCCAAGAGGCGGGGGCACTTGAAAAACTGTTTTTT.

CDR3 sequence: CASSQDSQTGNTIYF. DNA of the CDR3: TGTGCCAGCAGCCAAGATTCTCAGACTGGAAACACCATATATTTT. The chain is built from TRBV4-2 and TRBJ1-3; no clear D. Trimming left V 0 bases short and J 2 bases short, with 8 bases between. Germline V lookup: CDR1 LGHNA, CDR2 YNFKEQ. This CDR3 spans 15 amino acids.

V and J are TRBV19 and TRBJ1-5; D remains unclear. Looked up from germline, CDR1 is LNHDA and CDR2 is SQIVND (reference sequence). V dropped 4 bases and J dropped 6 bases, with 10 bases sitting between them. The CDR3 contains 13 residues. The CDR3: CASSRGAGQPQHF. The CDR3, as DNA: TGTGCCAGTAGTAGGGGTGCGGGTCAGCCCCAGCATTTT.

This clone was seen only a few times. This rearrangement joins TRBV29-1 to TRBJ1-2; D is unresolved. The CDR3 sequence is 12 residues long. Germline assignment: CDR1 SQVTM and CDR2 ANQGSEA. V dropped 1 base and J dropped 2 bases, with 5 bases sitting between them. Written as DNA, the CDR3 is TGCAGCGTTGAAGCAGAAAACTATGGCTACACCTTC. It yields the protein CSVEAENYGYTF.

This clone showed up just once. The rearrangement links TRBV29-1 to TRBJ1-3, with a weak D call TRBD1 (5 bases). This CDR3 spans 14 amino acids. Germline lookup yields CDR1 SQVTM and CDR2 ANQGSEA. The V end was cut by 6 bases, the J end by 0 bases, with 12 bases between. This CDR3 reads CSVAQGNSGNTIYF. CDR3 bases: TGCAGCGTCGCCCAGGGAAACTCTGGAAACACCATATATTTT. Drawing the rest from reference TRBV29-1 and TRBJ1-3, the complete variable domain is SAVISQKPSRDICQRGTSLTIQCQVDSQVTMMFWYRQQPGQSLTLIATANQGSEATYESGFVIDKFPISRPNLTFSTLTVSNMSPEDSSIYLCSVAQGNSGNTIYFGEGSWLTVV.

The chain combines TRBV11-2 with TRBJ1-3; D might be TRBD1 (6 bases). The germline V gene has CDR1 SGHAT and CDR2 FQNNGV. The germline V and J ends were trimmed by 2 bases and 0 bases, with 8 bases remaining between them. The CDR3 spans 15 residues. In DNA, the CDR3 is TGTGCCAGCAGCTTAACGGACAGCTCTGGAAACACCATATATTTT. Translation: CASSLTDSSGNTIYF.

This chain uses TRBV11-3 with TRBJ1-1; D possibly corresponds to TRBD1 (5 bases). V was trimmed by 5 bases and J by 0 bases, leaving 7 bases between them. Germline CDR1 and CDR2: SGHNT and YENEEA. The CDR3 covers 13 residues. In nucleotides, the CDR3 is TGTGCCAGCAGCCAACAGGTGAACACTGAAGCTTTCTTT. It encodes CASSQQVNTEAFF.

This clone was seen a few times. CDR3 DNA: TGTGCCAGCAGTTACTCCCCTCCGGACGGGGGAATCTACAATGAGCAGTTCTTC. The encoded protein is CASSYSPPDGGIYNEQFF. The V call is TRBV6-2 or TRBV6-3, the J call TRBJ2-1; tentative D call: TRBD2 (6 bases). The CDR3 contains 18 residues. From germline, CDR1 is MNHEY and CDR2 SVGEGT. V was trimmed by 0 bases and J by 3 bases, leaving 18 bases between them.

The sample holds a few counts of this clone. This chain's CDR3 is CASSPSAGWNSPLHF. In DNA form, the CDR3 reads TGTGCCAGCAGCCCTTCGGCAGGGTGGAATTCACCCCTCCACTTT. The chain employs TRBV3-1 (or the pseudogene TRBV3-2) and TRBJ1-6; D possibly corresponds to TRBD1 (5 bases). V was shortened by 4 bases and J by 7 bases, with 14 bases between the two germline ends. CDR3 length: 15 residues. CDR1 and CDR2 from the germline V gene are LGHDT and YNNKEL (reference sequence).

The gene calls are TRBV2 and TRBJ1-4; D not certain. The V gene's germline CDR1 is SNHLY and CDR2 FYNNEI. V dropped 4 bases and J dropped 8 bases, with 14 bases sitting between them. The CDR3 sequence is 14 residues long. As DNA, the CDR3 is TGTGCCAGCAGTGTTCGAAGGTCCGGGGAAAAACTGTTTTTT. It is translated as CASSVRRSGEKLFF.

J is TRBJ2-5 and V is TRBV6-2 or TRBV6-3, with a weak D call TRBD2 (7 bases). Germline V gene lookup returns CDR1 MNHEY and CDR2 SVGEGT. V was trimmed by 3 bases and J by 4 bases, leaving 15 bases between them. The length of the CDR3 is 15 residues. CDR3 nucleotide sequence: TGTGCCAGCAGTTATCGCGGGGGCGGGGGAGAGACCCAGTACTTC. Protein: CASSYRGGGGETQYF.

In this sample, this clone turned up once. The CDR3 DNA reads TGTGCCAGCAGCTCCCAGACGGGGTACCAAGAGACCCAGTACTTC. The encoded protein is CASSSQTGYQETQYF. The chain recombines TRBV9 with TRBJ2-5; a possible D gene is TRBD2 (5 bases). V was trimmed by 4 bases and J by 0 bases, leaving 13 bases between them. The germline V gene encodes CDR1 SGDLS and CDR2 YYNGEE. The CDR3 contains 15 residues.

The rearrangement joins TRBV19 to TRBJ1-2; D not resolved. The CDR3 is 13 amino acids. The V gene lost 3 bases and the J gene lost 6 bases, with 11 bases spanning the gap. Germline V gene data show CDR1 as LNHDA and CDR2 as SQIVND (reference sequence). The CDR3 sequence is CASSIVVGDGYTF. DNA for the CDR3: TGTGCCAGTAGTATCGTGGTCGGAGATGGCTACACCTTC.

Written as DNA, the CDR3 is TGTGCCAGCAGCTTTTTCGCCGGGAAACCCTACGAGCAGTACTTC. This encodes CASSFFAGKPYEQYF. V gene TRBV7-2 combines with J gene TRBJ2-7, with a possible D match to TRBD2 (5 bases). This CDR3 has 15 amino acids. V was clipped by 3 bases and J by 2 bases, with 14 bases between them. CDR1 and CDR2 (germline): SGHTA, FQGNSA.